This T cell receptor (beta chain) came from a study of blood T cells in healthy people across ages. Study-level findings and limits: Measured against age, TCR beta diversity per million T cells decreased in a roughly linear manner. Investigators viewed diversity estimates from one million T cells as underestimates, the study reported.

As to this clonotype: Its antigen is undetermined.

A sample-barcoded 5' primer and a J-beta primer mix were used in a second PCR of roughly 6 to 11 cycles. MiXCR, applied by TCRdb to the 5' RACE reads, yields one record per CDR3 protein. The sample records over 500,000 distinct CDR3 sequences, about 27% being singletons. The CDR3 length is 18 residues. Germline V CDR1 and CDR2: MNHNS, SASEGT. V was clipped by 1 base and J by 3 bases; unmatched bases: 8. The same sample was also used in a study of T cells of mothers and their children.

Input material: blood. The clonotype was recovered from a boy aged 2 to 9 in good health. The chain recombines TRBV6-1 with TRBJ2-1, with 11 bases aligning to TRBD2. CDR3 sequence reads: CASSEGVTSGSLYNEQFF. The CDR3 region has the DNA TGTGCCAGCAGTGAAGGGGTTACTAGCGGGAGTCTCTACAATGAGCAGTTCTTC.